This T cell receptor (beta chain) was documented in a study of patients and donors after allogeneic stem cell transplantation (dated by TCRdb to about 2020). Receptor libraries were prepared by RT-PCR. The sequencer listed for this sample is NextSeq 550. TCRdb cleaned the public reads at Q25 with fastp, built clones with MiXCR and kept in-frame beta chains. Each record represents a unique CDR3 protein, reported with the most common genes and DNA among its rows. In this sample the table shows about 150,000 distinct CDR3 sequences, about two fifths of which occur a single time. The ten largest clones represent about 50% of the sample. With respect to this clonotype: Its cognate antigen has yet to be identified. No base quality values were provided; no much bigger clone lies one nucleotide off.

Between the V and J ends, shortened by 6 bases and 0 bases respectively, the junction contains 17 bases. Counted from cysteine to phenylalanine, this CDR3 has 16 amino acids. The read is trimmed to its CDR3 DNA, 48 bases read in frame from base 1. CDR1 and CDR2, per the germline V gene, are MNHEY and SVGAGI. Recombination connected TRBV6-5 to TRBJ1-1; the D segment could be TRBD1, given 5 matching bases. This receptor was taken from a human donor who was either an allogeneic HSCT recipient or a stem cell or donor lymphocyte infusion donor (not recorded which). It is not recorded whose cells these are; they may come from a transplant donor. The sample comprised blood, either unsorted or a sorted T cell fraction (not recorded which). The DNA sequence follows: TGTGCCAGCAGCCCACGTCAGGGAAGTTTGAACACTGAAGCTTTCTTT. This gives the protein CASSPRQGSLNTEAFF.